A single sample is the source of the 10 T cell receptor beta chains below, sequenced in a study of T cell responses to AZD1222 COVID-19 vaccine. The protocol was immunoSEQ multiplex PCR, while the TCRdb copy is restricted to in-frame clones and leaves out a portion. The sample contains 150,000 to 200,000 clones, 91% of which appear only once. The material sequenced was peripheral blood, taken 28 days after the second AZD1222 dose. The source of these receptors is an adult who received the AZD1222 COVID-19 vaccine.

The rearrangement uses TRBV2 and TRBJ1-1, with 8 bases matching TRBD1. V dropped 4 bases and J dropped 4; count of bases not matched to a gene: 8. The CDR3 is made up of 15 amino acids. The germline V gene encodes CDR1 SNHLY and CDR2 FYNNEI. The CDR3: CASSGVRGLGTEAFF. In DNA, the CDR3 is TGTGCCAGCAGTGGGGTCAGGGGGCTGGGCACTGAAGCTTTCTTT.

The rearrangement joins TRBV19 to TRBJ1-2, with D hard to call. The CDR3 is 14 residues long. V gave up 7 bases and J gave up 0 bases, with 12 bases separating them. The germline V gene has CDR1 LNHDA and CDR2 SQIVND (reference sequence). The CDR3 loop reads CASMRTLTNYGYTF. CDR3 DNA: TGTGCCAGTATGCGGACTCTGACTAACTATGGCTACACCTTC. The full variable domain, completed using reference TRBV19 and TRBJ1-2, is DGGITQSPKYLFRKEGQNVTLSCEQNLNHDAMYWYRQDPGQGLRLIYYSQIVNDFQKGDIAEGYSVSREKKESFPLTVTSAQKNPTAFYLCASMRTLTNYGYTFGSGTRLTVV.

The chain uses TRBV5-4 and TRBJ2-7; 10 nucleotides match TRBD2. V lost 0 bases and J lost 8; bases outside the gene matches: 5. The CDR3 loop spans 14 amino acids. CDR1 SGHNT and CDR2 YYREEE come from the germline V gene (reference sequence). The CDR3 spells CASSLGLAGVKQYF. The CDR3 coding sequence is TGTGCCAGCAGCTTGGGTCTAGCGGGAGTAAAGCAGTACTTC.

CDR3: CASSITGVDGNTIYF. The DNA of the CDR3 is TGTGCCAGTAGTATTACGGGGGTTGATGGAAACACCATATATTTT. The chain carries TRBV19 and TRBJ1-3; a weak D match, TRBD1 (5 bases). Germline V CDR1 and CDR2: LNHDA, SQIVND (reference sequence). The CDR3 has 15 residues. V was trimmed by 3 bases and J by 3 bases, leaving 12 bases between them.

This clone showed up just once. Here the CDR3 DNA reads TGTGCCAGCAGCCCTGTCCCTGAGAACACTGAAGCTTTCTTT. Its translation: CASSPVPENTEAFF. V and J are TRBV5-4 and TRBJ1-1; D ambiguous. The V and J ends lost 4 bases and 1 base respectively, with 11 bases between them. The V gene's germline CDR1 is SGHNT and CDR2 YYREEE (reference sequence). The CDR3 has 14 amino acids.

The gene calls are TRBV30 and TRBJ2-7, with TRBD1 matching 9 bases. The CDR3 consists of 17 residues. Germline CDR1 is GTSNPN and CDR2 is SVGIG (reference sequence). J was trimmed by 3 bases and V by 3 bases; bases with no gene match: 15. CDR3 nucleotides: TGTGCCTGGAGACGGGGACAGGGTGGTAGTTGGGGCTACGAGCAGTACTTC. Encoded protein: CAWRRGQGGSWGYEQYF.

The chain recombines TRBV3-1 (or the pseudogene TRBV3-2) with TRBJ2-7; TRBD2 matches 7 bases. The CDR3 has 13 residues. V lost 6 bases and J lost 3; bases outside the gene matches: 5. The germline CDR1 and CDR2 sequences are LGHDT and YNNKEL (reference sequence). CDR3 bases: TGTGCCAGCAGGCGGGGGTCGAACTACGAGCAGTACTTC. It yields the protein CASRRGSNYEQYF.

In DNA, the CDR3 is TGTGCCAGCGGGAACAGGGGGAACACTGAAGCTTTCTTT. Translating it yields CASGNRGNTEAFF. The rearrangement links TRBV28 to TRBJ1-1, with 7 bases fitting TRBD1. Trimming at V came to 8 bases and at J to 1 base, leaving 4 bases not matched to a gene. There are 13 residues in the CDR3. CDR1 and CDR2 from the germline V gene are MDHEN and SYDVKM. The entire variable domain, with the rest obtained from reference TRBV28 and TRBJ1-1, is as follows: DVKVTQSSRYLVKRTGEKVFLECVQDMDHENMFWYRQDPGLGLRLIYFSYDVKMKEKGDIPEGYSVSREKKERFSLILESASTNQTSMYLCASGNRGNTEAFFGQGTRLTVV.

The V call is TRBV30, the J call TRBJ1-1; D remains ambiguous. Between the trimmed V and J ends, which lost 0 bases and 1 base, there was a span of 6 bases. There are 13 residues in the CDR3. Per germline, CDR1 GTSNPN and CDR2 SVGIG (reference sequence). The CDR3 region has the DNA TGTGCCTGGAGTGTATCGAGGAACACTGAAGCTTTCTTT. Residues: CAWSVSRNTEAFF.

The chain uses TRBV15 and TRBJ2-7; 9 bases are shared with TRBD1. V lost 0 bases and J lost 6; bases outside the gene matches: 6. Germline values: CDR1 LNHNV, CDR2 YYDKDF (reference sequence). This CDR3 region has 15 residues. This CDR3 is CATSRDRDRVSEQYF. CDR3 sequence (DNA): TGTGCCACCAGCAGAGACCGGGACAGGGTTAGCGAGCAGTACTTC.